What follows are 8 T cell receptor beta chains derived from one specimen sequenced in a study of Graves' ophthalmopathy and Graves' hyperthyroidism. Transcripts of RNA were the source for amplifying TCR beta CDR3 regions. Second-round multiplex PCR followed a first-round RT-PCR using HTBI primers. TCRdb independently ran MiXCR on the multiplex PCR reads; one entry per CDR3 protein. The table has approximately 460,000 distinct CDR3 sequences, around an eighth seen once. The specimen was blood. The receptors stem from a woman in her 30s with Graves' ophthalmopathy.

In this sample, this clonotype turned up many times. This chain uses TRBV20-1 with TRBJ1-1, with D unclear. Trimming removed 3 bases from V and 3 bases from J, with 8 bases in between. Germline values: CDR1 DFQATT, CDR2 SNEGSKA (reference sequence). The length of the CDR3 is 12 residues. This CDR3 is CSASRRYTEAFF. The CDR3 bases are TGCAGTGCTAGTCGTAGGTACACTGAAGCTTTCTTT.

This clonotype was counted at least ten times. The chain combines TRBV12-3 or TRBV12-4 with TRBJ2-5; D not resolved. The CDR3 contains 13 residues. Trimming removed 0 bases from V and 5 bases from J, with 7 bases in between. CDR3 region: CASSLAGGETQYF. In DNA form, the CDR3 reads TGTGCCAGCAGTTTAGCAGGTGGCGAGACCCAGTACTTC.

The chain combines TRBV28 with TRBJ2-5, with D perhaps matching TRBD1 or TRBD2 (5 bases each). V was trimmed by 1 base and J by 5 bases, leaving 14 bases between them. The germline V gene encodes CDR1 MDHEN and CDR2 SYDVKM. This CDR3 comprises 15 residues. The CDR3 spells CASSLSRGVGETQYF. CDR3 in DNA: TGTGCCAGCAGTTTATCACGGGGCGTGGGGGAGACCCAGTACTTC.

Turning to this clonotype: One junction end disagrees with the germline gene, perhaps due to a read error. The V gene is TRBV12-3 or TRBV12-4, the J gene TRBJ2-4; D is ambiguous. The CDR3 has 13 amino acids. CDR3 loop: CASGFPGKNIQYF. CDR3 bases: TGTGCCAGCGGTTTCCCGGGCAAAAACATTCAGTACTTC.

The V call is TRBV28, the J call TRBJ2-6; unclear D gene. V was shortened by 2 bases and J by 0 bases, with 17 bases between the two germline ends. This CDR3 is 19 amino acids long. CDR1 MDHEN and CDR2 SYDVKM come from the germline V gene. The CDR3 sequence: CASSLLRLRRGSGANVLTF. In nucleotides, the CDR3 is TGTGCCAGCAGTTTACTTCGTCTCCGCAGAGGCTCTGGGGCCAACGTCCTGACTTTC.

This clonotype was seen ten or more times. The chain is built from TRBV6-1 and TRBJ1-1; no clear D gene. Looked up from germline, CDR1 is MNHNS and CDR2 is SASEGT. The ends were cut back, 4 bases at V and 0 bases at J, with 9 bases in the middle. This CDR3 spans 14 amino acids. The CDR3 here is CASSAKLLNTEAFF. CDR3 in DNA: TGTGCCAGCAGTGCAAAGCTTTTGAACACTGAAGCTTTCTTT.

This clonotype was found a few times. This CDR3 reads CSVDPDRDFYGYTF. In DNA form, the CDR3 reads TGCAGCGTTGACCCCGACAGGGATTTTTATGGCTACACCTTC. The gene calls are TRBV29-1 and TRBJ1-2; 7 bases are shared with TRBD1. V trimming: 3 bases; J trimming: 5 bases; junction bases outside the gene matches: 9. The germline V gene encodes CDR1 SQVTM and CDR2 ANQGSEA. CDR3 length equals 14 residues.

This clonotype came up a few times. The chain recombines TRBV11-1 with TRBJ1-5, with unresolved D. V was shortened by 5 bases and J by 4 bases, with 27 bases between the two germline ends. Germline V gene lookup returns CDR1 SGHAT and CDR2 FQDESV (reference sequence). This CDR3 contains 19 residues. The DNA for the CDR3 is TGTGCCAGCAGCACCACCAACGGTGGAGACGTGACTCGGAATCAGCCCCAGCATTTT. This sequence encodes CASSTTNGGDVTRNQPQHF.